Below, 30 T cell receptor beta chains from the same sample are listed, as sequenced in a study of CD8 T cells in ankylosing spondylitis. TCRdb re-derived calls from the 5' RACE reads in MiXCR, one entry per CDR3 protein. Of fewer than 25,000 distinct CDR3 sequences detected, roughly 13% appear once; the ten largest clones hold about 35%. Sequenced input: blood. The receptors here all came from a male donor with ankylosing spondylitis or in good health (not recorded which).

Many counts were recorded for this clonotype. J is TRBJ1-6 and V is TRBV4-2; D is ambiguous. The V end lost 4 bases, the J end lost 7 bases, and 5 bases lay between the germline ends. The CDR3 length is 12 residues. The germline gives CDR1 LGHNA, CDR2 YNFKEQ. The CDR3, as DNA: TGTGCCAGCAGCCTCAGAAATTCACCCCTCCACTTT. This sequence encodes CASSLRNSPLHF.

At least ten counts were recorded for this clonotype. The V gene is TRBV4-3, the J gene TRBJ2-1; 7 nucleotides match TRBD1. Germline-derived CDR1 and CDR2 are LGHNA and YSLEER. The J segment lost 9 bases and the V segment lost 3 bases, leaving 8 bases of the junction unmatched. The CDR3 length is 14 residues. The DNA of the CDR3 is TGCGCCAGCAGCCAGGGGACAGTGGTTACTGAGCAGTTCTTC. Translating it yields CASSQGTVVTEQFF.

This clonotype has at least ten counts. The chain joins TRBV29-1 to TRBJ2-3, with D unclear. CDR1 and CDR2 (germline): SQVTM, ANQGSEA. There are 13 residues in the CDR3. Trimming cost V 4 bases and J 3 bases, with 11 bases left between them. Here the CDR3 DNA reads TGCAGCGTTGTTGGCAGCCCTACAGATACGCAGTATTTT. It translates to CSVVGSPTDTQYF.

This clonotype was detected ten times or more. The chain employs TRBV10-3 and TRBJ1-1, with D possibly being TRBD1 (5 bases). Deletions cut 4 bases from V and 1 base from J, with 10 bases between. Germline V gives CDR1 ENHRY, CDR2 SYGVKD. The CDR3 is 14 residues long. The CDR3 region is CAISAGNGNTEAFF. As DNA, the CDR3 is TGTGCCATCAGTGCAGGGAATGGGAACACTGAAGCTTTCTTT.

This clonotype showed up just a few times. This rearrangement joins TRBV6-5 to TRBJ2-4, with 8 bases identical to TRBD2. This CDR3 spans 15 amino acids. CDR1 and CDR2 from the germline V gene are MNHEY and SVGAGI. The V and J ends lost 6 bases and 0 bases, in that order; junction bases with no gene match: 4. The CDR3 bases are TGTGCCAGCAGGCCCCGGGGGGGAGCCAAAAACATTCAGTACTTC. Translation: CASRPRGGAKNIQYF.

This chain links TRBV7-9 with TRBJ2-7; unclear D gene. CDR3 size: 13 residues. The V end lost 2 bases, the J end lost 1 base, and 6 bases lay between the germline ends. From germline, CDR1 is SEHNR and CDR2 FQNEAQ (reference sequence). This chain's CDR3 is CASSLSLSYEQYF. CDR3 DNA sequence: TGTGCCAGCAGCTTATCCCTTTCCTACGAGCAGTACTTC.

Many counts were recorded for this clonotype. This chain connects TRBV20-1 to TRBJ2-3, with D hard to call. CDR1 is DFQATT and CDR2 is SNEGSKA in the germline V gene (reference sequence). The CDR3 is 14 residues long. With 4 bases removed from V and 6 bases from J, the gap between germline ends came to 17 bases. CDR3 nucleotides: TGCAGTGCTATCACCCCGCGTTATGTGGATACGCAGTATTTT. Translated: CSAITPRYVDTQYF.

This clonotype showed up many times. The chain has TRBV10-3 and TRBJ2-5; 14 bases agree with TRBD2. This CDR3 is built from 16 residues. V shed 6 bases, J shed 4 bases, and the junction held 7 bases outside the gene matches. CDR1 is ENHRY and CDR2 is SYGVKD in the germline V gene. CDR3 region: CAIRGTSGSLRETQYF. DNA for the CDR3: TGTGCCATCAGAGGGACTAGCGGGAGTCTCCGAGAGACCCAGTACTTC.

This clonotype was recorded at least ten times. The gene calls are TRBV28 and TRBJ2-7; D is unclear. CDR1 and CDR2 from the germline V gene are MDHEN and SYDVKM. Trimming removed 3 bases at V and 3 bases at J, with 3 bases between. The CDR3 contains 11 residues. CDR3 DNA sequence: TGTGCCAGCAGTTTCCACTACGAGCAGTACTTC. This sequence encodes CASSFHYEQYF.

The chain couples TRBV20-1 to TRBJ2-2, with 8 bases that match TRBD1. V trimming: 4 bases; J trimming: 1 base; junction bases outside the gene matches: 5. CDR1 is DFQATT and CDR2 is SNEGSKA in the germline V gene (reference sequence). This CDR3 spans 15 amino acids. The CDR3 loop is CSATRQGKNTGELFF. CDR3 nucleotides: TGCAGTGCTACCAGACAGGGGAAGAACACCGGGGAGCTGTTTTTT.

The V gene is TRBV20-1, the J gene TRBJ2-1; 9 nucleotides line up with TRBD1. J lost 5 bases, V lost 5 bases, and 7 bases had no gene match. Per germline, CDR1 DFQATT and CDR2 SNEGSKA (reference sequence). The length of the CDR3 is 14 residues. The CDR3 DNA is TGCAGTGCTGTCAGGACAGGGGTAGACAATGAGCAGTTCTTC. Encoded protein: CSAVRTGVDNEQFF.

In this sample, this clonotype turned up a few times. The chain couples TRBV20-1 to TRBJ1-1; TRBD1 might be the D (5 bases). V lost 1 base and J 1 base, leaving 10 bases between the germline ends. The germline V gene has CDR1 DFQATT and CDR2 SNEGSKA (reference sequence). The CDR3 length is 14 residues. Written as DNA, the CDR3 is TGCAGTGCTAGAGGGGGACGACCGAACACTGAAGCTTTCTTT. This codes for CSARGGRPNTEAFF.

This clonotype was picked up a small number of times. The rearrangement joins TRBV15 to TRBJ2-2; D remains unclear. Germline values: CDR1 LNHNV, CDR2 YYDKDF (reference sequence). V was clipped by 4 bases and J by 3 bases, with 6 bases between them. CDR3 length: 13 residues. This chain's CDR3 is CATSNEYTGELFF. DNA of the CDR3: TGTGCCACCAGCAACGAATACACCGGGGAGCTGTTTTTT.

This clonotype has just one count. CDR3 loop: CASSIEDQPQYNEQFF. For the CDR3, the DNA is TGTGCCAGTAGTATAGAGGACCAGCCCCAATACAATGAGCAGTTCTTC. This chain joins TRBV19 and TRBJ2-1; D is uncertain. The V end was cut by 0 bases, the J end by 4 bases, with 13 bases between. CDR3 length: 16 residues. Germline CDR1 reads LNHDA; CDR2 reads SQIVND (reference sequence). Complete variable domain (other parts from reference TRBV19 and TRBJ2-1): DGGITQSPKYLFRKEGQNVTLSCEQNLNHDAMYWYRQDPGQGLRLIYYSQIVNDFQKGDIAEGYSVSREKKESFPLTVTSAQKNPTAFYLCASSIEDQPQYNEQFFGPGTRLTVL.

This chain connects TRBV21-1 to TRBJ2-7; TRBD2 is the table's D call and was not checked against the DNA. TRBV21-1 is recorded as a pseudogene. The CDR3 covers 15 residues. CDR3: CASSKASGGPYEQYV. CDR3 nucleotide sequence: TGTGCCAGCAGCAAAGCTAGCGGGGGACCCTACGAGCAGTACGTC.

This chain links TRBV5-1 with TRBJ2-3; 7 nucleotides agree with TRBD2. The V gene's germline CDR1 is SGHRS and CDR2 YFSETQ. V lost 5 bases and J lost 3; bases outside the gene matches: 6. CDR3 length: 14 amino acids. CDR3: CASRRRGMTDTQYF. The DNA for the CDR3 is TGCGCCAGCAGAAGGCGGGGGATGACAGATACGCAGTATTTT. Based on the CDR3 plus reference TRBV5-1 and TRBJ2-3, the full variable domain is KAGVTQTPRYLIKTRGQQVTLSCSPISGHRSVSWYQQTPGQGLQFLFEYFSETQRNKGNFPGRFSGRQFSNSRSEMNVSTLELGDSALYLCASRRRGMTDTQYFGPGTRLTVL.

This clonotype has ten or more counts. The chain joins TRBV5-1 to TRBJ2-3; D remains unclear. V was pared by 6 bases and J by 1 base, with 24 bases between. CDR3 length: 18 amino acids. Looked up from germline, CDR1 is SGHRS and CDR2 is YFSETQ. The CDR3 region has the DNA TGCGCCAGCACCGATGGCCGCAGCCACTTAGGCGGCACAGATACGCAGTATTTT. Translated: CASTDGRSHLGGTDTQYF. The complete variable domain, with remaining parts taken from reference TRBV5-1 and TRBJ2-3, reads KAGVTQTPRYLIKTRGQQVTLSCSPISGHRSVSWYQQTPGQGLQFLFEYFSETQRNKGNFPGRFSGRQFSNSRSEMNVSTLELGDSALYLCASTDGRSHLGGTDTQYFGPGTRLTVL.

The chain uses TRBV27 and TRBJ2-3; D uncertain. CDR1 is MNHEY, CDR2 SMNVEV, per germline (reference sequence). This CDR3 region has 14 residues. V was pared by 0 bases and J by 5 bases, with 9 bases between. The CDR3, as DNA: TGTGCCAGCAGTTTATCCCGACACGGAGATACGCAGTATTTT. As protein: CASSLSRHGDTQYF.

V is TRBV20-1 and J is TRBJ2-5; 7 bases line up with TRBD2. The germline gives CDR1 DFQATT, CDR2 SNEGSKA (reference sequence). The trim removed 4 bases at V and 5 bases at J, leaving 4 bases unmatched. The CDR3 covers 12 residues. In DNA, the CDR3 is TGCAGTGCTAAGACTAGCACGGAGACCCAGTACTTC. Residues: CSAKTSTETQYF.

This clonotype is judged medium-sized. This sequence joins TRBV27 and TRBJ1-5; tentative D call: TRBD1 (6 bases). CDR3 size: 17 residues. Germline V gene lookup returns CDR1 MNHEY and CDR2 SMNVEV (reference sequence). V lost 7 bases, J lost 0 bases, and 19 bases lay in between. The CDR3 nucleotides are TGTGCCAGCACCAAGTATGGACAGATTGATAGCAATCAGCCCCAGCATTTT. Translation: CASTKYGQIDSNQPQHF.

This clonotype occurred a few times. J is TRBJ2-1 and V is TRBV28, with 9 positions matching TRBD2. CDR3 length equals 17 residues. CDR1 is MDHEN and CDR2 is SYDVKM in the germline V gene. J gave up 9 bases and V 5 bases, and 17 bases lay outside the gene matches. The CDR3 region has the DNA TGTGCCAGCAGTCCAACAGCCCCGGGACTAGCCACCGGTGAGCAGTTCTTC. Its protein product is CASSPTAPGLATGEQFF. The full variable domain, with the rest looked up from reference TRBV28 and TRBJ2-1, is DVKVTQSSRYLVKRTGEKVFLECVQDMDHENMFWYRQDPGLGLRLIYFSYDVKMKEKGDIPEGYSVSREKKERFSLILESASTNQTSMYLCASSPTAPGLATGEQFFGPGTRLTVL.

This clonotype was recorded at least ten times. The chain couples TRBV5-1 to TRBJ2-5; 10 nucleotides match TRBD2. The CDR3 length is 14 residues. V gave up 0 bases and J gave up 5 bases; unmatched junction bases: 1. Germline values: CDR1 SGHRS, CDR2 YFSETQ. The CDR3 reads CASSLELAGETQYF. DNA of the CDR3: TGCGCCAGCAGCTTGGAACTAGCGGGGGAGACCCAGTACTTC. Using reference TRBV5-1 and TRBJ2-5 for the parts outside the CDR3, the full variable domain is KAGVTQTPRYLIKTRGQQVTLSCSPISGHRSVSWYQQTPGQGLQFLFEYFSETQRNKGNFPGRFSGRQFSNSRSEMNVSTLELGDSALYLCASSLELAGETQYFGPGTRLLVL.

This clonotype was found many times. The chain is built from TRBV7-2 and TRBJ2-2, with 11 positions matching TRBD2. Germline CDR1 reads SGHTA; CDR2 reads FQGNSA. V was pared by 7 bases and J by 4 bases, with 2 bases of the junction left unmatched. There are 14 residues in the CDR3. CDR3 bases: TGTGCCAGCAATAGCGGGAGGGCCACCGGGGAGCTGTTTTTT. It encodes CASNSGRATGELFF.

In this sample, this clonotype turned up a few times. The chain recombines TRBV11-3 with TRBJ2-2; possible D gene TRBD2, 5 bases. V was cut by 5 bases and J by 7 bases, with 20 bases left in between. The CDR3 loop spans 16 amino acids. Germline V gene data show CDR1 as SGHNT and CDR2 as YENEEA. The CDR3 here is CASSLYGDLLGGELFF. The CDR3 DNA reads TGTGCCAGCAGCCTGTACGGGGATTTGTTGGGCGGGGAGCTGTTTTTT.

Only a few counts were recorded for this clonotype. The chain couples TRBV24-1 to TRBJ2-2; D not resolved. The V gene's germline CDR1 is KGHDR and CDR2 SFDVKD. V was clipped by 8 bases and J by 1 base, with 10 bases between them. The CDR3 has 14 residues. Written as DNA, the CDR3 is TGTGCCACCAAGAGTACGGAGAACACCGGGGAGCTGTTTTTT. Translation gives CATKSTENTGELFF.

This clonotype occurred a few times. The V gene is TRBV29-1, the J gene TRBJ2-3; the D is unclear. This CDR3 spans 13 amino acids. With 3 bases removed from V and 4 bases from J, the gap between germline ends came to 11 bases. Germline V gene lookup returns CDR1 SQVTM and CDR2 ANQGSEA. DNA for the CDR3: TGCAGCGTTGAGGGGATTGGGGCAGATACGCAGTATTTT. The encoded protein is CSVEGIGADTQYF.

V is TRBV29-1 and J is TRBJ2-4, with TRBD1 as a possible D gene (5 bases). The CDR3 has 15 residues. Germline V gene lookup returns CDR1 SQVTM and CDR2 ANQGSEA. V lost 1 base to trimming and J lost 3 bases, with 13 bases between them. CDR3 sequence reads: CSVEAGLGVKNIQYF. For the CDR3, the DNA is TGCAGCGTTGAAGCAGGGCTGGGCGTCAAAAACATTCAGTACTTC. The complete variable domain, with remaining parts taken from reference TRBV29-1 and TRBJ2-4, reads SAVISQKPSRDICQRGTSLTIQCQVDSQVTMMFWYRQQPGQSLTLIATANQGSEATYESGFVIDKFPISRPNLTFSTLTVSNMSPEDSSIYLCSVEAGLGVKNIQYFGAGTRLSVL.

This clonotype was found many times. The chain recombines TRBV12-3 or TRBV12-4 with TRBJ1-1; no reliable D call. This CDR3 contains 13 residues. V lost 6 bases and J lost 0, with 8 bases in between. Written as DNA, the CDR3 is TGTGCCAGCAGCTATACAGTGAACACTGAAGCTTTCTTT. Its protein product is CASSYTVNTEAFF.

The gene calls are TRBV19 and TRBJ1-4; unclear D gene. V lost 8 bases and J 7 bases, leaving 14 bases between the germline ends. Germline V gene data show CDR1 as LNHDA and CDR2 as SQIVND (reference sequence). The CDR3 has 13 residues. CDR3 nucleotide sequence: TGTGCCAGTTCTACAAGCCCCCGTGAAAAACTGTTTTTT. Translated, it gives CASSTSPREKLFF.

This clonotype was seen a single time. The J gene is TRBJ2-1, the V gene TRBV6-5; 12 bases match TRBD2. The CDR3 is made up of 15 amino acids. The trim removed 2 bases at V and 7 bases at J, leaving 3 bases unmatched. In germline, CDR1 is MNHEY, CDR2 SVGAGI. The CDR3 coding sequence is TGTGCCAGCAGTTACCTAGCGGGGGGGCAAAATGAGCAGTTCTTC. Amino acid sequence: CASSYLAGGQNEQFF.